What follows are 2 T cell receptor beta chains derived from one specimen sequenced in a study of Ad26.COV2.S vaccination and SARS-CoV-2 variants. Treatment noted: 15 to 20 received Ad26.COV2.S at low or high dose, single or two shots; five or six received placebo; per-sample allocation not given. Collection of samples fell on day 63 after the first vaccine or placebo injection. Profiled with immunoSEQ multiplex PCR; TCRdb holds only in-frame clones, not every one. This sample has some 460,000 clones; 89% occur once, and the top ten carry about 1.5%. Specimen: peripheral blood, collected in a trial of Ad26.COV2.S vaccine versus placebo. The receptor source for this set is a person aged 18-65 years who received the Ad26.COV2.S COVID-19 vaccine or a placebo.

The chain joins TRBV4-3 to TRBJ2-7; 9 bases fit TRBD1. This CDR3 is built from 14 residues. In germline, CDR1 is LGHNA, CDR2 YSLEER. V lost 3 bases, J lost 5 bases, and 5 bases stayed unmatched. The CDR3 region has the DNA TGCGCCAGCAGCCACGGACAGGGGCCCCACGAGCAGTACTTC. Its protein product is CASSHGQGPHEQYF.

V usage is TRBV3-1 (or the pseudogene TRBV3-2) and J usage is TRBJ2-5; D possibly corresponds to TRBD1 (6 bases). Germline lookup yields CDR1 LGHDT and CDR2 YNNKEL (reference sequence). Trimming left V 1 base short and J 2 bases short, with 17 bases between. The CDR3 runs 17 residues. CDR3 DNA: TGTGCCAGCAGCCAAGTTTGGGGACACAAAGATCAAGAGACCCAGTACTTC. It encodes CASSQVWGHKDQETQYF.